This TCR beta chain was profiled in a study of OX40 agonist ivuxolimab in advanced cancers. Study-level background: The patients' treatment was ivuxolimab, an agonistic anti-OX40 (CD134) antibody. Findings and caveats of the study: Clonal expansion from baseline to week 6 occurred in both CD4+ and CD8+ T cells. The study found among the lowest clonal expansion in partial responders at 0.1-3.0 mg/kg.

A word on this clone: Its target is not known.

Produced via immunoSEQ multiplex PCR; TCRdb's table is partial and in-frame only. The table has 60,000 to 80,000 clones, 80% to 90% seen once. CDR3 length: 14 amino acids. Per the germline V gene, CDR1 is SGHTA and CDR2 is FQGNSA. V was pared by 7 bases and J by 0 bases, with 13 bases between. The source of this sequence is an adult with an advanced solid tumor such as melanoma, head and neck, liver or kidney cancer. Sequencing used CD4+ or CD8+ T cells sorted from blood, obtained in a trial of the OX40 agonist ivuxolimab. The J gene is TRBJ2-7, the V gene TRBV7-2; D remains ambiguous. In DNA form, the CDR3 reads TGTGCCAGCACCCCCCTGACAAACTCCTACGAGCAGTACTTC. Its protein product is CASTPLTNSYEQYF.